Detailed here is one T cell receptor (beta chain). Its antigen remains unidentified. The observed sequence ends 3 residues before the CDR3 terminus, with the missing tail filled in from the germline J gene. The data belong to a study of T cells in women clearing cervical HPV infection. Across the whole study: Controls' single incident HPV16 infection cleared within 12 months without precancer. Case blood was drawn when the lesion was first found; control blood after infection became undetectable. Study outcomes and limitations: Repertoire richness, not evenness, was significantly elevated in CIN3+ cases versus controls.

Clones were sequenced by immunoSEQ multiplex PCR, and TCRdb holds only the in-frame ones, with some missing. With about 23,000 clones in the sample, the ten largest clones hold roughly 2.7%. CDR3 length: 15 residues. Germline V lookup: CDR1 SGHVS, CDR2 FNYEAQ. The chain joins TRBV7-6 to TRBJ2-3; D may be TRBD1 (5 bases). The sequence was collected from a woman aged 18 to 75 with a cervical HPV16 infection that either progressed to CIN3+ or cleared (not recorded which). Sequenced sample: blood buffy coat. The CDR3 loop is CASSLEEGHNQPQYF. CDR3 bases read: TGTGCCAGCAGCTTAGAGGAAGGACACAATCAGCCG.